Listed below are T cell receptor beta chains from one sample, sequenced in a study of blood T cell repertoires in COVID-19. Method: immunoSEQ multiplex PCR; TCRdb's copy keeps in-frame clones and lacks some. The sample records roughly 200,000 clones, roughly four fifths being singletons. Sequencing was carried out using PBMCs or T cells enriched from blood (not recorded which). The receptors originated from a man aged 35 to 55 who had recovered from COVID-19. CDR3s include the opening cysteine and the closing phenylalanine or tryptophan. D genes are given only for firm matches. The size field is filled for only some rows; it gives once, few, many or a size class.

D	size	V	J	DNA	CDR3
-	-	TRBV9	TRBJ1-4	TGTGCCAGCAGCGTCTCAGGGGTTGCTAATGAAAAACTGTTTTTT	CASSVSGVANEKLFF
-	-	TRBV18	TRBJ2-1	TGTGCCAGCTCAGAGAGTTTAGTAAGTGAGCAGTTCTTC	CASSESLVSEQFF
TRBD1	-	TRBV29-1	TRBJ1-3	TGCAGCGTTGTGACAGGGGTTTTGAACACCATATATTTT	CSVVTGVLNTIYF
-	-	TRBV27	TRBJ2-7	TGTGCCAGCAGTCGGGTGGTGCAGCCATCCTACGAGCAGTACTTC	CASSRVVQPSYEQYF
-	-	TRBV12-3/TRBV12-4	TRBJ1-6	TGTGCCAGCAGTCCGGACACATCACCCCTCCACTTT	CASSPDTSPLHF
TRBD2	-	TRBV18	TRBJ2-7	TGTGCCAGCTCTCCCGGGACTACCTCCTACGAGCAGTACTTC	CASSPGTTSYEQYF
-	-	TRBV2	TRBJ1-2	TGTGCCAGCCAGGAGGTACGATCCTGGGTCAATGGCTACACCTTC	CASQEVRSWVNGYTF
-	-	TRBV29-1	TRBJ2-5	TGCAGCGTTGAGGCAGGGGCAGGGGAGACCCAGTACTTC	CSVEAGAGETQYF
TRBD1	once	TRBV2	TRBJ1-2	TGTGCCAGCAGTGGGACAGGGAATGAAGGCTACACCTTC	CASSGTGNEGYTF
-	-	TRBV4-1	TRBJ2-5	TGCGCCAGCCAACCCACACCTGGAGAGGAGGAGACCCAGTACTTC	CASQPTPGEEETQYF